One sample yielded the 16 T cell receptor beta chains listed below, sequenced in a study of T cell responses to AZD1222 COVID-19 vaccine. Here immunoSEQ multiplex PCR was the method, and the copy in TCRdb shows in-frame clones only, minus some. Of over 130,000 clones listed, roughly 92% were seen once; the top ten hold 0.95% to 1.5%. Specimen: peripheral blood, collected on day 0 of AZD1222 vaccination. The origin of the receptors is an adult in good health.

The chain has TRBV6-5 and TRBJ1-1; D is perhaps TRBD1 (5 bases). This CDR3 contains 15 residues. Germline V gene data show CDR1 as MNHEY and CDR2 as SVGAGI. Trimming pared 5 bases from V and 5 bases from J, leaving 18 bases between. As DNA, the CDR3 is TGTGCCAGCAGTCCACACGGGGGGGTAGGAACTGAAGCTTTCTTT. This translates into CASSPHGGVGTEAFF.

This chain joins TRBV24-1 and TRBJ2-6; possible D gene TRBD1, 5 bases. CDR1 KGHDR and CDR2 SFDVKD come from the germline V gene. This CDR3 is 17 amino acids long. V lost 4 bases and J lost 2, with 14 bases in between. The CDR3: CATSDRRQFTGANVLTF. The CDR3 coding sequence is TGTGCCACCAGTGACCGCAGACAGTTTACTGGGGCCAACGTCCTGACTTTC.

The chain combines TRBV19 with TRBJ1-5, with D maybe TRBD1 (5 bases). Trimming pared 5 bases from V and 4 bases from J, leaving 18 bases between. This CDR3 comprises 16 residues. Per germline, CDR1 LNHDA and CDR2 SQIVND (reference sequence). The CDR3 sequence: CASSPIDRTINQPQHF. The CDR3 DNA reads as TGTGCCAGTAGTCCAATCGACAGAACGATTAATCAGCCCCAGCATTTT.

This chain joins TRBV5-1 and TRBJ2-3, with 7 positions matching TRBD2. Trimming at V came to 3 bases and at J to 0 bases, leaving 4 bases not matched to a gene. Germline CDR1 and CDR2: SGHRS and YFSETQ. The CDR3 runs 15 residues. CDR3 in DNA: TGCGCCAGCAGCTCTCCGGGGGGTAGCACAGATACGCAGTATTTT. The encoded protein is CASSSPGGSTDTQYF.

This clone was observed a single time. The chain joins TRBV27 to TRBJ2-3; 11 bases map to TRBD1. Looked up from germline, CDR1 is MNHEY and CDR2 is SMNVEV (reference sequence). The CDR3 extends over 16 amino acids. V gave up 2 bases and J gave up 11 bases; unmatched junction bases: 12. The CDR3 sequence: CASSLPGPGTGGVQYF. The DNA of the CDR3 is TGTGCCAGCAGTTTACCTGGTCCCGGGACAGGGGGGGTGCAGTATTTT.

CDR3 bases: TGTGCCATCTGGCGGGGGCTGGAACCAGATACGCAGTATTTT. It yields the protein CAIWRGLEPDTQYF. The chain recombines TRBV24-1 with TRBJ2-3; tentatively, D is TRBD2 (7 bases). V was shortened by 11 bases and J by 4 bases, with 18 bases between the two germline ends. The CDR3 runs 14 residues. Germline V gene data show CDR1 as KGHDR and CDR2 as SFDVKD.

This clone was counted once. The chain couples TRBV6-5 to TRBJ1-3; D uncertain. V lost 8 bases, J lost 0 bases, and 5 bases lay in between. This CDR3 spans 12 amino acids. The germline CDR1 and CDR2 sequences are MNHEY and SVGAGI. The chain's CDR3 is CASQNSGNTIYF. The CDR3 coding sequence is TGTGCCAGCCAAAACTCTGGAAACACCATATATTTT.

CDR3 loop: CASSEPRINYGYTF. The CDR3 DNA is TGTGCCAGCAGCGAACCCCGAATCAACTATGGCTACACCTTC. The chain combines TRBV2 with TRBJ1-2; D gene ambiguous. This CDR3 contains 14 residues. Trimming took off 6 bases at V and 2 bases at J, with 13 bases between the two ends. The germline V gene encodes CDR1 SNHLY and CDR2 FYNNEI.

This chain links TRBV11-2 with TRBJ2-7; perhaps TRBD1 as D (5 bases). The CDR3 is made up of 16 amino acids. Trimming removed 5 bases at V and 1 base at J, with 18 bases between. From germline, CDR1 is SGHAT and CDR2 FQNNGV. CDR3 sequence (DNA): TGTGCCAGCAGCCACACCGGCTGGGGCGGATCCTACGAGCAGTACGTC. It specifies CASSHTGWGGSYEQYV.

CDR3: CASSTGGPTEAFF. In DNA, the CDR3 is TGTGCCAGCAGTACAGGGGGCCCCACTGAAGCTTTCTTT. This chain connects TRBV2 to TRBJ1-1; 9 bases fit TRBD1. This CDR3 has 13 amino acids. With 5 bases clipped from V and 4 bases from J, the junction kept 2 bases outside the gene matches. Per germline, CDR1 SNHLY and CDR2 FYNNEI.

CDR3 loop: CASSLEVADTEAFF. DNA of the CDR3: TGTGCCAGCAGCTTGGAGGTAGCGGACACTGAAGCTTTCTTT. The chain couples TRBV5-8 to TRBJ1-1; D ambiguous. Germline V gene lookup returns CDR1 SGHTS and CDR2 YDEGEE. The CDR3 is 14 amino acids. Trimming took 0 bases from V and 3 from J, leaving 9 bases between them.

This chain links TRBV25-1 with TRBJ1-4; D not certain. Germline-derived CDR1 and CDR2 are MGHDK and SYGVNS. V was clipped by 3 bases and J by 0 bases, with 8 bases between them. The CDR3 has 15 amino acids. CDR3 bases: TGTGCCAGCAGTGATAATAAAGCAACTAATGAAAAACTGTTTTTT. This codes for CASSDNKATNEKLFF. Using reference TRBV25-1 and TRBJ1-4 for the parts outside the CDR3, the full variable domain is EADIYQTPRYLVIGTGKKITLECSQTMGHDKMYWYQQDPGMELHLIHYSYGVNSTEKGDLSSESTVSRIRTEHFPLTLESARPSHTSQYLCASSDNKATNEKLFFGSGTQLSVL.

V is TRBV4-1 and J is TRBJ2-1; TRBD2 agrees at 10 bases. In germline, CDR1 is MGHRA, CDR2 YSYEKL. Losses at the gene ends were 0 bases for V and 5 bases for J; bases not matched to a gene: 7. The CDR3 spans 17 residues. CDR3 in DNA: TGCGCCAGCAGCCAAGATGTGAGCGGGGGGGCCCACAATGAGCAGTTCTTC. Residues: CASSQDVSGGAHNEQFF.

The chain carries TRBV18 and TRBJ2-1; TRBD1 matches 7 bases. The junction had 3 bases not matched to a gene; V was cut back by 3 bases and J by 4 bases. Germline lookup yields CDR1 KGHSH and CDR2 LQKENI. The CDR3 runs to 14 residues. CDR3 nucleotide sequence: TGTGCCAGCTCACCGCCGGGACAGTACAATGAGCAGTTCTTC. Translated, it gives CASSPPGQYNEQFF.

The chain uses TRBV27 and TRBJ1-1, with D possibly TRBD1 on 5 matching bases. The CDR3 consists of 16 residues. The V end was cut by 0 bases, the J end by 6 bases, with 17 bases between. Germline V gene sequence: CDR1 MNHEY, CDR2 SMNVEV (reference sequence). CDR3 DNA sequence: TGTGCCAGCAGTTTATCGTATGCGGGGGGTTTGGCTGAAGCTTTCTTT. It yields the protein CASSLSYAGGLAEAFF.

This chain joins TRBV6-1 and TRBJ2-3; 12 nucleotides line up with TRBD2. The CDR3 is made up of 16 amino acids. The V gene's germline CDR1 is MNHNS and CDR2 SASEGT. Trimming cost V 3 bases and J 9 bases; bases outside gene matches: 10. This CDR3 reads CASSETWTSGTNTQYF. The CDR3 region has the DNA TGTGCCAGCAGTGAGACTTGGACTAGCGGGACAAACACGCAGTATTTT.